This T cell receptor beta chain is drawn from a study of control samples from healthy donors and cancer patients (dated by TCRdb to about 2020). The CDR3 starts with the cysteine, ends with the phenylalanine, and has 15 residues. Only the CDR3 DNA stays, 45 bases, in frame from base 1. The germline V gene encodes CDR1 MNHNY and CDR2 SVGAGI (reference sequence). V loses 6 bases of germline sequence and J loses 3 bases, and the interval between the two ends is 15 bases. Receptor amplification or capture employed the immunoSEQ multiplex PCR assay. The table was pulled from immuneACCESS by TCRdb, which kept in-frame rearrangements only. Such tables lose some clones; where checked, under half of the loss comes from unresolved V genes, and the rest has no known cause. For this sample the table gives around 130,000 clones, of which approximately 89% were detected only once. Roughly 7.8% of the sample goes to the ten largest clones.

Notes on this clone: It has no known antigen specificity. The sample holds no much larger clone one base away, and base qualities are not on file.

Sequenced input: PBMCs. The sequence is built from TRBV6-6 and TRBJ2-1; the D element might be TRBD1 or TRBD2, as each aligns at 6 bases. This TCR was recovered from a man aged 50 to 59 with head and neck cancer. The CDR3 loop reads CASSQEGGFYNEQFF. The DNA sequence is TGTGCCAGCAGCCAGGAAGGGGGGTTCTACAATGAGCAGTTCTTC.